This T cell receptor beta chain came from a study of T-cell memory formation after mild COVID-19. In the study overall: Largely, TCR clusters stayed within a single donor.

The CDR3 totals 16 residues. V trimming: 1 base; J trimming: 6 bases; junction bases outside the gene matches: 6. Germline V gene lookup returns CDR1 KGHDR and CDR2 SFDVKD. General study findings and limits: Whereas later expanders leaned CD4+, clones contracting day 15 to 85 showed a balanced CD4/CD8 makeup. Pre-infection memory already had some responding clones, implying cross-reactive memory joined. Mainly in CM and EM were contracting CD4+ clones; CD8+ were in EMRA.

Ten or more counts support this clonotype. Its specificity is unknown. TCRdb fed the 5' RACE reads into MiXCR, producing one record per CDR3 protein. In the table there are fewer than 600,000 distinct CDR3 sequences, less than 25% of which are singletons. The chain has TRBV24-1 and TRBJ2-1; TRBD2 matches 9 bases. Sequencing was carried out using PBMCs or a T cell subset sorted from them (not recorded which). The clonotype comes from an adult woman who had mild COVID-19 (a few samples of this study predate the infection). Cell type and time point are not known. This CDR3 is CATSDFWRGGRNEQFF. The CDR3 DNA is TGTGCCACCAGTGATTTCTGGCGGGGGGGCCGCAATGAGCAGTTCTTC.